The 22 T cell receptor beta chains in this list originate from one sample, sequenced in a study of T cells after yellow fever vaccination. TCRdb reprocessed the 5' RACE reads with MiXCR, giving one entry per CDR3 protein. The repertoire consists of 500,000 to 650,000 distinct CDR3 sequences, with roughly a sixth occurring once and the leading ten covering around 16%. The specimen was PBMCs, collected 4 to 6 days after the first yellow fever vaccination. The source of these receptors is a man younger than 30 who received the YFV17D yellow fever vaccine.

The sample holds a few counts of this clonotype. This rearrangement joins TRBV6-5 to TRBJ2-1; D remains ambiguous. V was shortened by 0 bases and J by 5 bases, with 17 bases between the two germline ends. CDR3 length: 17 residues. Per the germline V gene, CDR1 is MNHEY and CDR2 is SVGAGI. In nucleotides, the CDR3 is TGTGCCAGCAGTTACTCGATGGTCAGGCCTCTCGACAATGAGCAGTTCTTC. Translated: CASSYSMVRPLDNEQFF.

The chain combines TRBV19 with TRBJ2-3, with D maybe TRBD1 (5 bases). Germline V gene data show CDR1 as LNHDA and CDR2 as SQIVND (reference sequence). The CDR3 covers 14 residues. V was trimmed by 1 base and J by 4 bases, leaving 9 bases between them. For the CDR3, the DNA is TGTGCCAGTAGTATAGCTGGGGCAGCAGATACGCAGTATTTT. Protein sequence: CASSIAGAADTQYF. Full variable domain (missing parts from reference TRBV19 and TRBJ2-3): DGGITQSPKYLFRKEGQNVTLSCEQNLNHDAMYWYRQDPGQGLRLIYYSQIVNDFQKGDIAEGYSVSREKKESFPLTVTSAQKNPTAFYLCASSIAGAADTQYFGPGTRLTVL.

J is TRBJ1-1 and V is TRBV4-3; D might be TRBD1 (5 bases). The germline V and J ends were trimmed by 0 bases and 6 bases, with 11 bases remaining between them. The V gene's germline CDR1 is LGHNA and CDR2 YSLEER. The CDR3 length is 14 residues. The chain's CDR3 is CASSQEPGGSEAFF. The CDR3, as DNA: TGCGCCAGCAGCCAAGAACCGGGGGGTTCTGAAGCTTTCTTT.

This chain links TRBV19 with TRBJ2-5; TRBD2 might be the D (5 bases). Germline V CDR1 and CDR2: LNHDA, SQIVND (reference sequence). V lost 6 bases to trimming and J lost 5 bases, with 13 bases between them. The CDR3 length is 13 residues. CDR3 sequence: CASRREQWETQYF. Written as DNA, the CDR3 is TGTGCCAGTAGGAGGGAGCAGTGGGAGACCCAGTACTTC.

This clonotype has a handful of counts. V and J are TRBV4-3 and TRBJ1-6; D ambiguous. The CDR3 has 20 amino acids. Germline CDR1 is LGHNA and CDR2 is YSLEER. V was pared by 4 bases and J by 0 bases, with 22 bases between. The CDR3 here is CASSLKWAASKYSYNSPLHF. CDR3 sequence (DNA): TGCGCCAGCAGCCTTAAATGGGCAGCCTCAAAGTACTCCTATAATTCACCCCTCCACTTT.

The chain carries TRBV5-1 and TRBJ2-3, with D possibly being TRBD1 or TRBD2 (7 bases each). V was pared by 1 base and J by 6 bases, with 27 bases between. Per germline, CDR1 SGHRS and CDR2 YFSETQ. This CDR3 has 19 amino acids. Written as DNA, the CDR3 is TGCGCCAGCAGCTTGCGCGGCAGGGGGGGCGTTGGTTCCTCCGATACGCAGTATTTT. Amino acids: CASSLRGRGGVGSSDTQYF.

The rearrangement links TRBV12-3 or TRBV12-4 to TRBJ1-1; no clear D. Between the trimmed V and J ends, which lost 4 bases and 6 bases, there was a span of 12 bases. The CDR3 runs 13 residues. CDR3 sequence reads: CASSSEVQAEAFF. The CDR3 DNA sequence: TGTGCCAGCAGTTCGGAAGTCCAAGCTGAAGCTTTCTTT.

The chain recombines TRBV6-1 with TRBJ2-2, with D uncertain. V lost 8 bases and J lost 1, with 11 bases in between. In germline, CDR1 is MNHNS, CDR2 SASEGT. This CDR3 comprises 14 residues. CDR3 protein: CASGRNRNTGELFF. CDR3 coding DNA: TGTGCCAGCGGTCGAAACCGGAACACCGGGGAGCTGTTTTTT.

The V and J genes are TRBV15 and TRBJ2-6; weak D call: TRBD2 (5 bases). CDR1 and CDR2 from the germline V gene are LNHNV and YYDKDF (reference sequence). The CDR3 loop spans 15 amino acids. Trimming pared 2 bases from V and 2 bases from J, leaving 7 bases between. This chain's CDR3 is CATSRLRAGANVLTF. The CDR3 DNA follows: TGTGCCACCAGCAGACTGCGGGCTGGGGCCAACGTCCTGACTTTC.

This clonotype was found a few times. This chain's CDR3 is CASSSGTPDIYV. CDR3 DNA: TGTGCCAGCAGTTCAGGAACTCCCGACATCTACGTC. This chain joins TRBV28 and TRBJ2-7; D is unclear. V dropped 4 bases and J dropped 13 bases, with 17 bases sitting between them. Germline assignment: CDR1 MDHEN and CDR2 SYDVKM. The CDR3 extends over 12 amino acids.

This chain joins TRBV2 and TRBJ2-7; D gene ambiguous. Trimming removed 3 bases from V and 2 bases from J, with 8 bases in between. CDR1 is SNHLY and CDR2 is FYNNEI in the germline V gene. The CDR3 contains 13 residues. CDR3 in DNA: TGTGCCAGCAGTGACCTCTTGCCCTACGAGCAGTACTTC. Protein: CASSDLLPYEQYF.

The J gene is TRBJ2-2, the V gene TRBV6-5; 7 bases are a match to TRBD1. J lost 0 bases, V lost 4 bases, and 2 bases had no gene match. This CDR3 has 15 amino acids. Germline CDR1 reads MNHEY; CDR2 reads SVGAGI. The CDR3 reads CASSSDRANTGELFF. The CDR3 coding sequence is TGTGCCAGCAGTTCCGACAGGGCGAACACCGGGGAGCTGTTTTTT.

This chain joins TRBV12-3 or TRBV12-4 and TRBJ2-3; tentatively, D is TRBD1 or TRBD2 (5 bases each). V lost 5 bases to trimming and J lost 4 bases, with 16 bases between them. This CDR3 region has 15 residues. Here the CDR3 reads CASSGTNSGADTQYF. CDR3 coding DNA: TGTGCCAGCAGTGGGACCAACTCCGGCGCAGATACGCAGTATTTT.

This clonotype was seen repeatedly, ten times or more. The rearrangement links TRBV5-6 to TRBJ2-3, with 8 bases lining up with TRBD1. CDR3 length: 15 amino acids. The V gene end was trimmed by 7 bases and the J gene end by 4 bases; junction bases not matched to a gene: 11. The germline V gene encodes CDR1 SGHDT and CDR2 YYEEEE. CDR3 coding DNA: TGTGCCAGCTCCTCGCAGGGGGCAGGAGCAGATACGCAGTATTTT. Residues: CASSSQGAGADTQYF.

This chain connects TRBV3-1 to TRBJ1-2; D is unresolved. V was clipped by 1 base and J by 1 base, with 13 bases between them. Per germline, CDR1 LGHDT and CDR2 YNNKEL (reference sequence). This CDR3 comprises 16 residues. The CDR3 DNA reads TGTGCCAGCAGCCAAGGATCCGTGGACCTTAACTATGGCTACACCTTC. Translated, it gives CASSQGSVDLNYGYTF.

This clonotype was counted only a few times. The rearrangement uses TRBV29-1 and TRBJ2-1; 9 bases are shared with TRBD1. CDR3 length: 13 amino acids. V gave up 6 bases and J gave up 7 bases; unmatched junction bases: 7. Germline V CDR1 and CDR2: SQVTM, ANQGSEA. The CDR3, as DNA: TGCAGCGTCATGACAGGGGGAAGTAATGAGCAGTTCTTC. Protein: CSVMTGGSNEQFF.

This sequence joins TRBV4-2 and TRBJ2-3; 7 positions match TRBD2. The CDR3 loop spans 18 amino acids. Germline CDR1 LGHNA, CDR2 YNFKEQ. V lost 0 bases, J lost 0 bases, and 9 bases stayed unmatched. Here the CDR3 reads CASSQDRTRGSSTDTQYF. The DNA of the CDR3 is TGTGCCAGCAGCCAAGACAGGACGCGGGGGAGTAGCACAGATACGCAGTATTTT.

The table lists this clonotype with a few counts. J is TRBJ2-3 and V is TRBV7-2; maybe TRBD2 (7 bases). This CDR3 spans 16 amino acids. Germline V gene lookup returns CDR1 SGHTA and CDR2 FQGNSA. With 8 bases removed from V and 5 bases from J, the gap between germline ends came to 23 bases. CDR3 loop: CASLNPRRGGRDTQYF. The CDR3 DNA reads as TGTGCCAGCCTTAATCCTCGGAGGGGGGGCAGAGATACGCAGTATTTT.

The chain joins TRBV9 to TRBJ2-5, with 14 bases identical to TRBD2. V was clipped by 4 bases and J by 5 bases; unmatched bases: 4. The germline V gene encodes CDR1 SGDLS and CDR2 YYNGEE. CDR3 length equals 15 residues. The CDR3 reads CASSQGLAGAETQYF. CDR3 coding DNA: TGTGCCAGCAGCCAGGGACTAGCGGGGGCGGAGACCCAGTACTTC.

This chain joins TRBV15 and TRBJ2-7, with 8 nucleotides matching TRBD1. J was trimmed by 5 bases and V by 0 bases; bases with no gene match: 9. Per germline, CDR1 LNHNV and CDR2 YYDKDF (reference sequence). This CDR3 region has 16 residues. CDR3 sequence: CATSRDLRGRIHEQYF. The CDR3 region has the DNA TGTGCCACCAGCAGAGATCTCAGGGGGCGCATCCACGAGCAGTACTTC.

This sequence joins TRBV2 and TRBJ1-2; D is ambiguous. The CDR3 is 14 residues long. V lost 7 bases and J lost 5, with 17 bases in between. Germline V gives CDR1 SNHLY, CDR2 FYNNEI. CDR3 amino acids: CASISSDTGYGYTF. The CDR3 region has the DNA TGTGCCAGCATTTCCAGCGATACGGGGTATGGCTACACCTTC.

This clonotype was seen a few times. The chain couples TRBV20-1 to TRBJ1-1, with D perhaps matching TRBD1 (6 bases). The CDR3 contains 17 residues. Trimming stripped 3 bases from V and 4 bases from J, with 24 bases between. Germline lookup yields CDR1 DFQATT and CDR2 SNEGSKA (reference sequence). In DNA form, the CDR3 reads TGCAGTGCTAGGGGGGGCAGGGGCACATCTTACGGCACTGAAGCTTTCTTT. It translates to CSARGGRGTSYGTEAFF.